Below, 2 T cell receptor beta chains from the same sample are listed, as sequenced in a study of cytomegalovirus exposure and HLA in healthy donors. Generated by immunoSEQ multiplex PCR, the TCRdb table keeps only in-frame clones and is missing some. The data hold fewer than 200,000 clones, with approximately 81% observed a single time. The sample taken for sequencing was PBMCs. The receptors shown here come from a man between 18 and 29 years old in good health and CMV-seropositive.

This chain connects TRBV5-1 to TRBJ1-3, with 10 bases matching TRBD1. V lost 4 bases and J lost 2; bases outside the gene matches: 3. The CDR3 totals 15 residues. Germline V gene sequence: CDR1 SGHRS, CDR2 YFSETQ. CDR3 in DNA: TGCGCCAGCAGCCCCGGGACAGGGGCTGGAAACACCATATATTTT. The encoded protein is CASSPGTGAGNTIYF.

CDR3 protein: CASGETGPITEAFF. In nucleotides, the CDR3 is TGTGCCAGCGGGGAGACAGGTCCCATCACTGAAGCTTTCTTT. The chain carries TRBV27 and TRBJ1-1; perhaps TRBD1 as D (6 bases). Trimming took off 8 bases at V and 4 bases at J, with 17 bases between the two ends. CDR1 and CDR2 from the germline V gene are MNHEY and SMNVEV (reference sequence). This CDR3 has 14 residues.